This TCR beta chain was sequenced during a study of response to subunit inactivated influenza vaccine. Study outcomes and limitations: With each seasonal influenza vaccination, the authors suggested, few new T cells are recruited.

This clonotype came up a few times. Antigen: not known. TCRdb reanalysed the RT-PCR reads using MiXCR and keeps one entry per CDR3 protein. The sample includes approximately 570,000 distinct CDR3 sequences, 6% to 9% of them seen just once. CDR1 and CDR2 from the germline V gene are SGHRS and YFSETQ. V was trimmed by 0 bases and J by 9 bases, leaving 15 bases between them. The CDR3 extends over 15 amino acids. The chain carries TRBV5-1 and TRBJ2-2; D is unclear. The source of this sequence is a man aged 45-69 years who received an inactivated influenza vaccine. Sequences were derived from PBMCs from blood, sampled about 23 months after vaccination. Written as DNA, the CDR3 is TGCGCCAGCAGCTTGGACTGGAATCAAATCCGGGAGCTGTTTTTT. Translation gives CASSLDWNQIRELFF.